This T cell receptor beta chain was identified in a study of post-analysis software for immune sequencing data. Unique molecular identifiers were present in the TCR beta cDNA libraries. Yield was approximately 500,000 cDNA molecules from around 0.96 to 9.9 million T cells. Each CDR3 protein gets one entry after TCRdb re-called the PCR reads with MiXCR. The profile shows about 190,000 distinct CDR3 sequences, 25% to 30% of them singletons. Whole-study findings and limits: Multiple sclerosis was associated with a significant reduction in normalized Chao1 diversity relative to controls.

On this clonotype: Its antigen is not identified.

The material sequenced was blood. The sequence came from a girl aged 2 to 17 with multiple sclerosis.

This chain's CDR3 is CASSNLGQNNEQFF. CDR3 DNA sequence: TGTGCCAGCTCAAATCTCGGTCAAAACAATGAGCAGTTCTTC. The rearrangement uses TRBV12-3 or TRBV12-4 and TRBJ2-1; unclear D gene. The CDR3 consists of 14 residues. V lost 8 bases to trimming and J lost 5 bases, with 16 bases between them.